This T cell receptor (beta chain) was found in a study of T cell responses to AZD1222 COVID-19 vaccine (dated by TCRdb to about 2021). Some background on the complete study: AZD1222 recipients given second doses at about 4 weeks or at about 12 weeks were pooled, since spike-specific TCR depth and breadth were not found to differ between the two schedules. A total of about 250 trial participants underwent TCR sequencing, of whom roughly 210 had received two doses of AZD1222 and roughly 26 had received two doses of the MenACWY control vaccine. Trial participants were enrolled by age into 18-55, 56-69 and 70-plus year subgroups, with about 150, 27 and 61 TCR-sequenced participants respectively. Overall study outcomes, separate from this receptor: A significant rise in spike-specific TCR breadth and depth was observed after two AZD1222 doses relative to day 0 and relative to MenACWY recipients. Because no samples from the day 14 peak response were available, repertoires could be characterized only after the peak T cell response. Participants were mostly white British and included more females than males, and it was suggested by the authors that clonal diversity may have been underestimated. The 56-69-year group was small, and its depth increase did not reach significance, likely because of low power. Only five to seven AZD1222 recipients were SARS-CoV-2 seropositive at baseline, limiting conclusions about previously exposed vaccinees. Vaccine-associated CD4 TCRs spanned the whole spike protein, with dominant responses in regions 160-218 and 743-854. Epitopes outside the regions mutated in the B.1.351 and B.1.1.7 variants were reportedly recognized by nearly half of the unique spike-specific TCRs.

The CDR3 regions of human TCRbeta chains were subjected to immunosequencing. Concerning the study's data processing: TCRs in the repertoires were compared against a reference library of SARS-CoV-2-specific TCRs that had been generated with the MIRA antigen-specificity platform. Breadth was defined as the fraction of unique TCRs that were SARS-CoV-2-associated. Depth was defined as the fraction of total T cells that were SARS-CoV-2-associated. Using the MIRA data, each spike-specific TCR was assigned both to the spike region to which the TCR was reactive and to a CD4 or CD8 class. Log10-transformed breadth and depth values were compared by one-way ANOVA with Sidak's multiple comparisons tests. The table comes from immuneACCESS by way of TCRdb, which keeps in-frame sequences with V and J called. Part of the clones is missing from these tables; in studies checked, under half for an unresolved V gene and the rest for unknown reasons. V, J and clone size derive from that table, while D and trimming were established from the DNA sequence. Here the sample has roughly 120,000 clones; about 87% occur a single time. Jointly, the top ten make up approximately 5% of the sample.

Per the germline V gene (reference sequence), SGHNT is the CDR1 and YYREEE is the CDR2. Cut back by 4 bases and 4 bases, the V and J ends lie 14 bases apart. Reading from cysteine to phenylalanine, the CDR3 counts 14 amino acids. The sequence is cut down to CDR3 DNA, 42 bases in frame from base 1. As to this clone: This receptor's antigen is unknown. No qualities accompany the bases; no much larger clone lies one base away.

The time point label on this specimen signifies: baseline before first vaccination. Vaccinee samples were obtained from the UK trials COV001 and COV002, which included a single-blind randomized controlled phase 2/3 trial of AZD1222 (ChAdOx1 nCoV-19) in healthy adults. For TCRbeta chain sequencing, PBMC samples from trial participants were taken at day 0 and at day 28 after the second dose. Recombination connected TRBV5-4 to TRBJ1-2; TRBD1 could be the D gene, as 5 bases match. Sequences were derived from peripheral blood, sampled on day 0 of AZD1222 vaccination. This clonotype originated in an adult in good health. The CDR3 protein is CASSAPGVFYGYTF. The DNA sequence is as follows: TGTGCCAGCAGCGCGCCGGGGGTCTTCTATGGCTACACCTTC.